Below are 26 T cell receptor beta chains sequenced from a single sample in a study of T cell repertoires and HLA-DP antigens. Their cognate antigens are unknown. TCRdb's copy holds only in-frame clones and misses some; the assay was immunoSEQ multiplex PCR. The repertoire includes 90,000 to 130,000 clones, nearly 95% of them detected once, and around 0.25% sits in the top ten. The sequencing input was CD4+ T cells from PBMCs. These receptors all come from a woman aged 18-30 years in good health and CMV-seronegative.

The V gene is TRBV10-1, the J gene TRBJ2-1, with a weak D call TRBD1 (6 bases). Germline V gene data show CDR1 as WNHNN and CDR2 as SYGVQD (reference sequence). V was clipped by 5 bases and J by 2 bases, with 10 bases between them. The CDR3 sequence is 14 residues long. The CDR3 here is CASSPTGPYNEQFF. CDR3 in DNA: TGCGCCAGCAGTCCTACAGGGCCCTACAATGAGCAGTTCTTC.

The chain couples TRBV2 to TRBJ2-3; tentatively, D is TRBD1 (6 bases). V was pared by 6 bases and J by 0 bases, with 13 bases between. The CDR3 is 15 amino acids. Germline V CDR1 and CDR2: SNHLY, FYNNEI. CDR3: CASRKQGFSTDTQYF. DNA of the CDR3: TGTGCCAGCAGGAAACAGGGCTTTAGCACAGATACGCAGTATTTT.

V and J are TRBV7-9 and TRBJ1-1; no firm D call. Germline V gene sequence: CDR1 SEHNR, CDR2 FQNEAQ (reference sequence). Trimming took 4 bases from V and 5 from J, leaving 14 bases between them. The CDR3 covers 14 residues. This chain's CDR3 is CASSSPAVGTEAFF. The DNA for the CDR3 is TGTGCCAGCAGCTCCCCCGCGGTTGGGACTGAAGCTTTCTTT.

This chain connects TRBV7-2 to TRBJ2-3; D is possibly TRBD2 (7 bases). The CDR3 contains 16 residues. V shed 0 bases and J shed 1 base, with 11 bases lying between them. Germline CDR1 reads SGHTA; CDR2 reads FQGNSA. CDR3 loop: CASSLAGGPGTDTQYF. For the CDR3, the DNA is TGTGCCAGCAGCTTAGCGGGGGGGCCTGGCACAGATACGCAGTATTTT.

This clone showed up just once. J is TRBJ2-6 and V is TRBV4-2, with D possibly called TRBD1 or TRBD2 (5 bases each). Germline V gene sequence: CDR1 LGHNA, CDR2 YNFKEQ. V was clipped by 0 bases and J by 4 bases, with 28 bases between them. This CDR3 is built from 22 residues. The CDR3 DNA follows: TGTGCCAGCAGCCAAGATGGACTTAGGACACGGTCCCAACAATCCGGGGCCAACGTCCTGACTTTC. Protein product: CASSQDGLRTRSQQSGANVLTF.

This clone came up a few times. V is TRBV4-1 and J is TRBJ2-1, with 13 bases matching TRBD2. The CDR3 sequence is 18 residues long. The V gene's germline CDR1 is MGHRA and CDR2 YSYEKL. V lost 6 bases to trimming and J lost 2 bases; unmatched junction nucleotides: 10. The CDR3 reads CASRYGLAGVTAYNEQFF. The CDR3 DNA is TGCGCCAGCAGGTACGGACTAGCGGGGGTTACCGCCTACAATGAGCAGTTCTTC.

The CDR3 sequence: CASSATGGTEAFF. The CDR3 DNA follows: TGTGCCAGCTCAGCGACAGGGGGGACTGAAGCTTTCTTT. The V gene is TRBV18, the J gene TRBJ1-1; TRBD1 matches 9 bases. V was clipped by 5 bases and J by 5 bases; unmatched bases: 3. The germline CDR1 and CDR2 sequences are KGHSH and LQKENI. There are 13 residues in the CDR3.

The rearrangement joins TRBV7-8 to TRBJ1-2, with TRBD1 as a possible D gene (6 bases). Trimming pared 5 bases from V and 4 bases from J, leaving 14 bases between. CDR1 and CDR2 (germline): SGHVS, FQNEAQ. This CDR3 contains 14 residues. The CDR3 reads CASSPLAGVYGYTF. In DNA, the CDR3 is TGTGCCAGCAGCCCCCTGGCAGGGGTCTATGGCTACACCTTC.

The genes are TRBV4-1 and TRBJ2-6, with D uncertain. V lost 0 bases to trimming and J lost 5 bases, with 8 bases between them. Germline V CDR1 and CDR2: MGHRA, YSYEKL. The CDR3 has 15 amino acids. The chain's CDR3 is CASSQDSSRANVLTF. The CDR3 nucleotides are TGCGCCAGCAGCCAAGACAGTTCGAGGGCCAACGTCCTGACTTTC.

The genes are TRBV5-4 and TRBJ1-2; D is ambiguous. This CDR3 is 12 amino acids long. The V gene's germline CDR1 is SGHNT and CDR2 YYREEE (reference sequence). V gave up 2 bases and J gave up 6 bases, with 8 bases separating them. As DNA, the CDR3 is TGTGCCAGCAGCTTCCGGACGGATGGCTACACCTTC. Amino acids: CASSFRTDGYTF.

The V call is TRBV5-1, the J call TRBJ1-1; tentative D call: TRBD1 (5 bases). With 2 bases removed from V and 0 bases from J, the gap between germline ends came to 14 bases. CDR3 size: 16 residues. Per germline, CDR1 SGHRS and CDR2 YFSETQ. The CDR3 nucleotides read TGCGCCAGCAGCTTAGGGGCGACCTCGATGAACACTGAAGCTTTCTTT. This gives the protein CASSLGATSMNTEAFF.

The V and J genes are TRBV19 and TRBJ2-2; D perhaps matches TRBD2 (6 bases). The CDR3 extends over 15 amino acids. Germline CDR1 reads LNHDA; CDR2 reads SQIVND (reference sequence). V was clipped by 1 base and J by 4 bases, with 10 bases between them. This CDR3 reads CASSIVGGATGELFF. Written as DNA, the CDR3 is TGTGCCAGTAGTATAGTCGGGGGAGCCACCGGGGAGCTGTTTTTT.

This chain joins TRBV6-5 and TRBJ2-4, with D tentatively TRBD2 (5 bases). The CDR3 is 13 residues long. V was pared by 5 bases and J by 3 bases, with 8 bases between. Germline assignment: CDR1 MNHEY and CDR2 SVGAGI. DNA of the CDR3: TGTGCCAGCAGTGAGGGAGTCAAAAACATTCAGTACTTC. Translating gives CASSEGVKNIQYF.

This chain connects TRBV18 to TRBJ1-1; no reliable D call. Trimming stripped 1 base from V and 1 base from J, with 16 bases between. The CDR3 loop spans 17 amino acids. Per the germline V gene, CDR1 is KGHSH and CDR2 is LQKENI. CDR3 protein: CASSPRVSKAANTEAFF. For the CDR3, the DNA is TGTGCCAGCTCACCACGGGTTTCTAAGGCCGCGAACACTGAAGCTTTCTTT.

The genes are TRBV7-3 and TRBJ2-7, with D possibly being TRBD1 (6 bases). The CDR3 has 13 residues. Germline V CDR1 and CDR2: SGHTA, FQGTGA. The V gene lost 0 bases and the J gene lost 6 bases, with 9 bases spanning the gap. CDR3 amino acids: CASSLTTGSEQYV. CDR3 nucleotides: TGTGCCAGCAGCTTAACTACAGGGAGCGAGCAGTACGTC.

The V call is TRBV7-3, the J call TRBJ1-1; D might be TRBD1 (5 bases). The germline V and J ends were trimmed by 2 bases and 1 base, with 17 bases remaining between them. Germline V gene lookup returns CDR1 SGHTA and CDR2 FQGTGA. The CDR3 totals 17 residues. The CDR3, as DNA: TGTGCCAGCAGCTTAGCCCCCCGGGACGGCCAGAACACTGAAGCTTTCTTT. It specifies CASSLAPRDGQNTEAFF.

The V gene is TRBV19, the J gene TRBJ2-7, with TRBD2 matching 15 bases. The germline V gene has CDR1 LNHDA and CDR2 SQIVND (reference sequence). The CDR3 totals 17 residues. V dropped 3 bases and J dropped 4; count of bases not matched to a gene: 7. CDR3 loop: CASSITGLAGGPYEQYF. The CDR3 DNA reads TGTGCCAGTAGTATCACAGGACTAGCGGGAGGGCCATACGAGCAGTACTTC.

The chain carries TRBV28 and TRBJ1-5, with a tentative D call TRBD1 (5 bases). The CDR3 spans 16 residues. Germline loops: CDR1 MDHEN, CDR2 SYDVKM. Trimming pared 7 bases from V and 0 bases from J, leaving 16 bases between. DNA for the CDR3: TGTGCCAGCACCTACGGGGCAGGAGATAGCAATCAGCCCCAGCATTTT. This encodes CASTYGAGDSNQPQHF.

The chain joins TRBV11-2 to TRBJ2-1; tentatively, D is TRBD1 or TRBD2 (5 bases each). V lost 6 bases and J 8 bases, leaving 17 bases between the germline ends. CDR1 and CDR2 from the germline V gene are SGHAT and FQNNGV. The CDR3 has 14 amino acids. CDR3 amino acids: CASRKGARGDEQFF. The CDR3 DNA reads as TGTGCCAGCAGAAAAGGGGCCCGGGGCGATGAGCAGTTCTTC.

The V call is TRBV4-1, the J call TRBJ2-3; D gene uncertain. This CDR3 comprises 14 residues. CDR1 and CDR2 (germline): MGHRA, YSYEKL. V lost 1 base to trimming and J lost 1 base, with 6 bases between them. Here the CDR3 DNA reads TGCGCCAGCAGCCAAGTTGGGGGCACAGATACGCAGTATTTT. Translating it yields CASSQVGGTDTQYF.

The rearrangement joins TRBV2 to TRBJ1-1; 10 positions agree with TRBD1. CDR1 SNHLY and CDR2 FYNNEI come from the germline V gene. Trimming cost V 6 bases and J 6 bases; bases outside gene matches: 7. This CDR3 comprises 14 residues. Here the CDR3 DNA reads TGTGCCAGCAGCGACAGGGGGCGATTTCCTGAAGCTTTCTTT. It translates to CASSDRGRFPEAFF. The complete variable domain, with remaining parts taken from reference TRBV2 and TRBJ1-1, reads EPEVTQTPSHQVTQMGQEVILRCVPISNHLYFYWYRQILGQKVEFLVSFYNNEISEKSEIFDDQFSVERPDGSNFTLKIRSTKLEDSAMYFCASSDRGRFPEAFFGQGTRLTVV.

This sequence joins TRBV5-8 and TRBJ2-1; D tentatively fits TRBD1 or TRBD2 (6 bases each). V was cut by 2 bases and J by 4 bases, with 13 bases left in between. Looked up from germline, CDR1 is SGHTS and CDR2 is YDEGEE. CDR3 length: 15 residues. The CDR3 coding sequence is TGTGCCAGCAGCTTAGGACGGGGGCCTTACAATGAGCAGTTCTTC. Amino acid sequence: CASSLGRGPYNEQFF.

The gene calls are TRBV6-5 and TRBJ1-1; D is undetermined. Trimming shortened V by 6 bases and J by 5 bases, and 10 bases separated the two germline ends. CDR1 and CDR2 (germline): MNHEY, SVGAGI. CDR3 length: 12 amino acids. This CDR3 is CASSTRATEAFF. The CDR3 DNA sequence: TGTGCCAGCAGCACCCGGGCAACTGAAGCTTTCTTT.

In DNA, the CDR3 is TGTGCCAGCAGTACCGGGACAGGGGGTACCGGGGAGCTGTTTTTT. This translates into CASSTGTGGTGELFF. V gene TRBV6-1 combines with J gene TRBJ2-2; 11 bases line up with TRBD1. Per germline, CDR1 MNHNS and CDR2 SASEGT. Unmatched junction bases numbered 4, after V lost 5 bases and J lost 5 bases. CDR3 size: 15 residues.

J is TRBJ2-7 and V is TRBV23-1; D gene ambiguous. TRBV23-1 counts as an open reading frame of uncertain function. Between the trimmed V and J ends, which lost 2 bases and 2 bases, there was a span of 7 bases. The CDR3 contains 13 residues. CDR3 residues: CASSQNRPYEQYF. The CDR3 bases are TGCGCCAGCAGTCAAAACAGACCCTACGAGCAGTACTTC.

The chain is built from TRBV9 and TRBJ2-1; no clear D. From germline, CDR1 is SGDLS and CDR2 YYNGEE. The ends were cut back, 4 bases at V and 0 bases at J, with 8 bases in the middle. The length of the CDR3 is 14 residues. The CDR3 loop is CASSSRSSYNEQFF. The DNA of the CDR3 is TGTGCCAGCAGCTCCAGGAGCTCCTACAATGAGCAGTTCTTC.